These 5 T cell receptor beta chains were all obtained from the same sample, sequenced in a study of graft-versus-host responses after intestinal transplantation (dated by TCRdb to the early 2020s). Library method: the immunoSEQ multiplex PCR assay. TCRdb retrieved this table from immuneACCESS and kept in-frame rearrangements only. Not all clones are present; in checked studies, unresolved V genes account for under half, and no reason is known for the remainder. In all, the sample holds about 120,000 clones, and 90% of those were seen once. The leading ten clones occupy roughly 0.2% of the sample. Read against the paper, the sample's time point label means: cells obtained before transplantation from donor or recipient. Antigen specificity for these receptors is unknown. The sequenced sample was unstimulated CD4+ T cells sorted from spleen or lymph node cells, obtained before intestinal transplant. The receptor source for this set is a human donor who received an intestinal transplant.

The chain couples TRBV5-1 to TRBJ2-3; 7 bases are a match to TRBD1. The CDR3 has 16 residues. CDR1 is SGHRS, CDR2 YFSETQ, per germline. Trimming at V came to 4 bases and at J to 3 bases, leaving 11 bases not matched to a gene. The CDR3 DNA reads TGCGCCAGCAGCCCGGAAGGGGGCCTGGGGACAGATACGCAGTATTTT. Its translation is CASSPEGGLGTDTQYF.

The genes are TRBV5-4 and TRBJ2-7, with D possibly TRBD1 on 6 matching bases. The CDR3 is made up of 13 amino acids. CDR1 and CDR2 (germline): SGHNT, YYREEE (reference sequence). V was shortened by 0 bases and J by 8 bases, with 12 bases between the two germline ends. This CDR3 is CASSLAGVDKQYF. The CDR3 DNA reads TGTGCCAGCAGCTTGGCAGGGGTGGACAAGCAGTACTTC.

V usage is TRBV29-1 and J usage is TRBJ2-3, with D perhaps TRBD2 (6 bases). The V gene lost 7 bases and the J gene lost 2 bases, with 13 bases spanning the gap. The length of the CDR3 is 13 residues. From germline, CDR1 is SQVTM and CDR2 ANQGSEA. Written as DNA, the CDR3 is TGCAGCGCTCGGGGGATGCTCACAGATACGCAGTATTTT. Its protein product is CSARGMLTDTQYF.

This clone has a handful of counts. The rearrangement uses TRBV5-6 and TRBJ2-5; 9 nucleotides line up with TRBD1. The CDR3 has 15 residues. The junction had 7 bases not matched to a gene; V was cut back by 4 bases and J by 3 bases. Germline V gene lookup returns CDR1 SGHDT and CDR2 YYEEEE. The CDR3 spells CASSTGGLPKETQYF. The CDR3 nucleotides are TGTGCCAGCAGCACAGGGGGCTTACCCAAAGAGACCCAGTACTTC. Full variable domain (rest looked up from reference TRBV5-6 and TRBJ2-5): DAGVTQSPTHLIKTRGQQVTLRCSPKSGHDTVSWYQQALGQGPQFIFQYYEEEERQRGNFPDRFSGHQFPNYSSELNVNALLLGDSALYLCASSTGGLPKETQYFGPGTRLLVL.

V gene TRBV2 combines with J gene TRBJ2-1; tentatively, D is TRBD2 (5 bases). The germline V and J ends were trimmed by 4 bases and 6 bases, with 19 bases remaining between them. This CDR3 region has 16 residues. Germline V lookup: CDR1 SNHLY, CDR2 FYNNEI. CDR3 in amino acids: CASSGSGLQAFNEQFF. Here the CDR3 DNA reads TGTGCCAGCAGTGGGTCAGGACTGCAAGCATTCAATGAGCAGTTCTTC.